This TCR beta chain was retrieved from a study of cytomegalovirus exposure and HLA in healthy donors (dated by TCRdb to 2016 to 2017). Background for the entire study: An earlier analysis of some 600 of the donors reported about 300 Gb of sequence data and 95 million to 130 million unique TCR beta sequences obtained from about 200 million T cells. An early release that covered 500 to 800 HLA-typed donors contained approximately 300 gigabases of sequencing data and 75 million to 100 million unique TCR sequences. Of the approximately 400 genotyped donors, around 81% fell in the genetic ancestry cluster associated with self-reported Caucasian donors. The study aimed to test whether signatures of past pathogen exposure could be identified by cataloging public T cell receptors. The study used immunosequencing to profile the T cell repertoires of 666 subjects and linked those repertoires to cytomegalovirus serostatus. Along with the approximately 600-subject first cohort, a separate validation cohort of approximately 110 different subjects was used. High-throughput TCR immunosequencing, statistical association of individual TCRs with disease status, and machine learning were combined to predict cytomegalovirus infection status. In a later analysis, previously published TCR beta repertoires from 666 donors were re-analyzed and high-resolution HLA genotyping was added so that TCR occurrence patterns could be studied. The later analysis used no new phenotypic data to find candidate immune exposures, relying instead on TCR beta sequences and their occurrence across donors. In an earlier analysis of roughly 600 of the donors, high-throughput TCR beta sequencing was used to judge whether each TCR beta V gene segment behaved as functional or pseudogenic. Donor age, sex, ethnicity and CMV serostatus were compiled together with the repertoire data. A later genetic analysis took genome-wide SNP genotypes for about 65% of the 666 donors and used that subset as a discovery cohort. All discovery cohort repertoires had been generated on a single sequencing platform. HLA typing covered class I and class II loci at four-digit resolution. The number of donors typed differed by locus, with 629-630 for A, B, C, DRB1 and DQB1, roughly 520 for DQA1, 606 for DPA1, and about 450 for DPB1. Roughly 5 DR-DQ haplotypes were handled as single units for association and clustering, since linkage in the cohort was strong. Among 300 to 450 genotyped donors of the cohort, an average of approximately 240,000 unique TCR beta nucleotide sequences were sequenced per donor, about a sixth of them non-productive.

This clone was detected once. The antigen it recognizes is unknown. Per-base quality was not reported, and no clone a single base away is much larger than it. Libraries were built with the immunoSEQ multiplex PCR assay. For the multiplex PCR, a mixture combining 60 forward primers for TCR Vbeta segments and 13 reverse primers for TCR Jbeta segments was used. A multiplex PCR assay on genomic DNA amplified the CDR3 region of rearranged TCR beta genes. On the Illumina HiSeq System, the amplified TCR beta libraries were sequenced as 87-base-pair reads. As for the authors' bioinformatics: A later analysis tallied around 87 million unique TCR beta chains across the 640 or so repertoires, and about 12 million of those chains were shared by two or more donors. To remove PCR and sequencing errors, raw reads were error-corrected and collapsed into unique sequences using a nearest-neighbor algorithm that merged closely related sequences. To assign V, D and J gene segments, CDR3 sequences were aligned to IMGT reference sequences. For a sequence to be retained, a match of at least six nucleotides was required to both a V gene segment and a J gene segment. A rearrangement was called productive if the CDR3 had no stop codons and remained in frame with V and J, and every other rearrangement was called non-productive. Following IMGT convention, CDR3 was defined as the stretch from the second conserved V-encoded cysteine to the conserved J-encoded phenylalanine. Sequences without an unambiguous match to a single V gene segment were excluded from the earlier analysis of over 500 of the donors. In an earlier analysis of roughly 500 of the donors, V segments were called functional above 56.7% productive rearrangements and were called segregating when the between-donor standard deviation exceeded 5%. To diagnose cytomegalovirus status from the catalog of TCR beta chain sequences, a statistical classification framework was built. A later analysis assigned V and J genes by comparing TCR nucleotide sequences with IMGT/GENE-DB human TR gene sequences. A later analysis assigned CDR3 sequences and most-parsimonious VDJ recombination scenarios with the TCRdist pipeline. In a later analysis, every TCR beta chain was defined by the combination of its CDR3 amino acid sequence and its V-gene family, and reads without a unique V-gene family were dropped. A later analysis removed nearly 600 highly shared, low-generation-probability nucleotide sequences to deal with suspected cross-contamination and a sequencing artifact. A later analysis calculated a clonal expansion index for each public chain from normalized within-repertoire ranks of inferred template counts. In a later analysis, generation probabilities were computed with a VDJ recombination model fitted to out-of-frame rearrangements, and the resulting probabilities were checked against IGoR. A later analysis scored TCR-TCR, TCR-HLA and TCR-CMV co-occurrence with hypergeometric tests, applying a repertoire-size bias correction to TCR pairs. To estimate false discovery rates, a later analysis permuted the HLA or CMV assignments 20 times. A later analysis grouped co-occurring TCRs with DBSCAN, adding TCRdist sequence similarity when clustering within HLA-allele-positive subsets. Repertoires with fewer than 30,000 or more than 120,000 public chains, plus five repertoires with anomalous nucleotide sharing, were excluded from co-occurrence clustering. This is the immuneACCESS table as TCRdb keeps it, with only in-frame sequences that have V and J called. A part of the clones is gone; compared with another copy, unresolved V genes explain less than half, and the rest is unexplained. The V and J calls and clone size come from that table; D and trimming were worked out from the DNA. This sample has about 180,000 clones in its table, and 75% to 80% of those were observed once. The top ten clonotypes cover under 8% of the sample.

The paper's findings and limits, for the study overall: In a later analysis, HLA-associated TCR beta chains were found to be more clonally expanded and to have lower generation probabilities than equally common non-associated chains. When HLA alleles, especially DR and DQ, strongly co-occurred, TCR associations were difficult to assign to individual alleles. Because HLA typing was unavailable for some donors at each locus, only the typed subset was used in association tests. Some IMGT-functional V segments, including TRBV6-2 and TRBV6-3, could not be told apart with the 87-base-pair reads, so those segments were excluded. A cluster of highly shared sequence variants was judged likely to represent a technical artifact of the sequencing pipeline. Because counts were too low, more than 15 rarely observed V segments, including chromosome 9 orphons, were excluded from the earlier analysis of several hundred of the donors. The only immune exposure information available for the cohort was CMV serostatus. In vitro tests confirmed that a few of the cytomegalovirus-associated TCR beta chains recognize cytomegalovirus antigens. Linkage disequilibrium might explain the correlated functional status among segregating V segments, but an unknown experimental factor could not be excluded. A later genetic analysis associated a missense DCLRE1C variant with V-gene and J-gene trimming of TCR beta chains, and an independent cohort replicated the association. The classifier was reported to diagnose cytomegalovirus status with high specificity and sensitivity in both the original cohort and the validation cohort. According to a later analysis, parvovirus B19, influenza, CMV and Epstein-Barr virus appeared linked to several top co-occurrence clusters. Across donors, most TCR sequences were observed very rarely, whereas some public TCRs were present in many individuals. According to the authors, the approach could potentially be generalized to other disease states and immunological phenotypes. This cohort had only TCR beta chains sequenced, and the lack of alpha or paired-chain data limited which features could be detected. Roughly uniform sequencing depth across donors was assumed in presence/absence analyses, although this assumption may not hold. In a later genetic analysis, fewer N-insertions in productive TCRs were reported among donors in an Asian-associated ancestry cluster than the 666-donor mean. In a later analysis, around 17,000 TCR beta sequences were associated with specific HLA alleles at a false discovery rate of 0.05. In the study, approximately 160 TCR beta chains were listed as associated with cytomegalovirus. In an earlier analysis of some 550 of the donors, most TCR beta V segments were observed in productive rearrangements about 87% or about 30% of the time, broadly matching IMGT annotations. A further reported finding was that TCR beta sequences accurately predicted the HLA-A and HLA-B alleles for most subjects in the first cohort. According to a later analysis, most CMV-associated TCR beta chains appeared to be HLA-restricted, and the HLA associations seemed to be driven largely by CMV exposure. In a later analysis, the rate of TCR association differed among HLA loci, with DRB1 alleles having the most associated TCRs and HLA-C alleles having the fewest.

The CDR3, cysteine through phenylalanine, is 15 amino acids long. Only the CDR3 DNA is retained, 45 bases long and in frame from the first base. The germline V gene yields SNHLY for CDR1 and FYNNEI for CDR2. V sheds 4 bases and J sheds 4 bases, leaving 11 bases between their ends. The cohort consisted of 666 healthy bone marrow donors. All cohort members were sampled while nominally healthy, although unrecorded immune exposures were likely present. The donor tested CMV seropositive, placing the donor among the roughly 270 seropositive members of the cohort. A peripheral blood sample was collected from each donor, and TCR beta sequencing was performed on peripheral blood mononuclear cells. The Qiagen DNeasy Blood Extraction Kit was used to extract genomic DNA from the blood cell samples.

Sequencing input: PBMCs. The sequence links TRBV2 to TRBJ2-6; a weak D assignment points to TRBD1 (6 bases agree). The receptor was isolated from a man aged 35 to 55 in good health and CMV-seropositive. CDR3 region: CASSGRGSGANVLTF. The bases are TGTGCCAGCAGTGGAAGGGGGTCCGGGGCCAACGTCCTGACTTTC.